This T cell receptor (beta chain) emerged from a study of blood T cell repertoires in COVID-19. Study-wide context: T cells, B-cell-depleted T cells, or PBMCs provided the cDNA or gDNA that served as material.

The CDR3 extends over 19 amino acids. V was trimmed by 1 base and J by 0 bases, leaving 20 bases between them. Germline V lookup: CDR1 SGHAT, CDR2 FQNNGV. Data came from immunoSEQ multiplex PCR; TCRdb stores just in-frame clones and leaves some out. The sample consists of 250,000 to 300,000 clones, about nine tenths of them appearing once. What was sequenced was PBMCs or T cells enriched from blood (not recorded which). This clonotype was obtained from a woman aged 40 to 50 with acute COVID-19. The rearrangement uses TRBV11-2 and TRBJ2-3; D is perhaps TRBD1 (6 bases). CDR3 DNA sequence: TGTGCCAGCAGCTTAGTGGGCAGGGGTTTGGGTTCTAGCACAGATACGCAGTATTTT. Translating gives CASSLVGRGLGSSTDTQYF.